The rows below give T cell receptor beta chains drawn from one sample of a study of T cells in Graves' hyperthyroidism and ophthalmopathy. TCRdb independently ran MiXCR on the multiplex PCR reads; one entry per CDR3 protein. The repertoire includes roughly 400,000 distinct CDR3 sequences, 25% of them detected once, and more than 60% sits in the top ten. The specimen was blood. The receptors derive from a man aged 50-60 years with Graves' hyperthyroidism. Both conserved end residues are part of each CDR3. The D gene is left open where the match is weak. Clone size, where shown, is once, few, many, or a class for clones that have expanded.

size,D,V,J,DNA,CDR3
many,NA,TRBV7-3,TRBJ2-3,TGTGCCAGCAGCTTAGGACTACCTAAGACAGATACGCAGTATTTT,CASSLGLPKTDTQYF
NA,TRBD2,TRBV29-1,TRBJ2-7,TGCAGCGTTGCGGGACTAGCCCCAAGCTCCTACGAGCAGTACTTC,CSVAGLAPSSYEQYF
NA,TRBD2,TRBV20-1,TRBJ2-1,TGCAGTGCTGCGGGACTAGCGGGAGGTGGCAATGAGCAGTTCTTC,CSAAGLAGGGNEQFF
NA,TRBD1,TRBV9,TRBJ2-7,TGTGCCAGCAGCGAGGGGACAGGGACCTACGAGCAGTACTTC,CASSEGTGTYEQYF
few,TRBD1,TRBV6-1,TRBJ1-1,TGTGCCAGCATCGATTCGGACAGGGGGGGTACTGAAGCTTTCTTT,CASIDSDRGGTEAFF
NA,TRBD2,TRBV6-2/TRBV6-3,TRBJ2-7,TGTGCCAGCAGGGCCGTGGCGGGGGCCTACGAGCAGTACTTC,CASRAVAGAYEQYF
NA,TRBD1,TRBV2,TRBJ2-1,TGTGCCAGCAGCGAACAGGGGGCTACCTACAATGAGCAGTTCTTC,CASSEQGATYNEQFF
few,NA,TRBV10-3,TRBJ2-1,TGTGCCATCTGCGGGACTCCCTTCAATGAGCAGTTCTTC,CAICGTPFNEQFF
NA,TRBD2,TRBV5-1,TRBJ2-2,TGCGCCAGCAGCGGGACTAGCGGGAGCGGCGCCGGGGAGCTGTTTTTT,CASSGTSGSGAGELFF
NA,NA,TRBV6-2/TRBV6-3,TRBJ2-1,TGTGCCAGCAGTCCCCCGGACCACTCCTACAATGAGCAGTTCTTC,CASSPPDHSYNEQFF
once,TRBD2,TRBV6-1,TRBJ2-1,TGTGCCAGCAGACCAGCGGGAGGGCCGTTGGATGAGCAGTTCTTC,CASRPAGGPLDEQFF
few,NA,TRBV12-5,TRBJ2-3,TGTGCTAGTGGTTTGGGGGTCCGGGCAGATACGCAGTATTTT,CASGLGVRADTQYF
NA,TRBD1,TRBV7-9,TRBJ2-1,TGTGCCAGCAGCCACACACAGGGGGTATTCCAGTTCTTC,CASSHTQGVFQFF
few,NA,TRBV7-8,TRBJ1-6,TGTGCCAGCAGCAGGGGAGGACAGTATAATTCACCCCTCCACTTT,CASSRGGQYNSPLHF
once,TRBD2,TRBV6-9,TRBJ2-2,TGTGCCAGCAGTTACGAAGCGGGAGGGGGATTAGGGGAGCTGTTTTTT,CASSYEAGGGLGELFF
few,NA,TRBV6-5,TRBJ2-3,TGTGCCAGCAGTTACTCCCCCCCAGGGGTGGGAACAGATACGCAGTATTTT,CASSYSPPGVGTDTQYF
NA,NA,TRBV29-1,TRBJ1-1,TGCAGCGTTGAAGGTGGCGGGGGGCGACGGAACACTGAAGCTTTCTTT,CSVEGGGGRRNTEAFF
many,TRBD1,TRBV7-9,TRBJ2-1,TGTGCCAGCAGGACAGGGGTCAATGAGCAGTTCTTC,CASRTGVNEQFF
many,NA,TRBV5-1,TRBJ1-1,TGCGCCAGCAGCTTTCAGGGGCAGAAAGCTTTCTTT,CASSFQGQKAFF
NA,TRBD2,TRBV30,TRBJ2-7,TGTGCCTGGCGGACTAGCGGGGGCCCCTACGAGCAGTACTTC,CAWRTSGGPYEQYF
NA,TRBD1,TRBV24-1,TRBJ1-5,TGTGCCACCAGTGGAGGGACAGGGGTAAATCAGCCCCAGCATTTT,CATSGGTGVNQPQHF
many,NA,TRBV20-1,TRBJ1-1,TGCAGTGCTAGTCCCAGACGGACTGAAGCTTTCTTT,CSASPRRTEAFF
many,NA,TRBV2,TRBJ1-3,TGTGCCAGCTCGGGGACAACTGGAAACACCATATATTTT,CASSGTTGNTIYF
few,TRBD2,TRBV11-3,TRBJ2-3,TGTGCCAGCAGCCCCGGGACTAGCGGAGTTAAGGTGTCAGATACGCAGTATTTT,CASSPGTSGVKVSDTQYF
NA,TRBD2,TRBV20-1,TRBJ2-7,TGCAGTGCTAGAGACCTAGCGGGAGGTTCCTACGAGCAGTACTTC,CSARDLAGGSYEQYF
few,TRBD2,TRBV5-1,TRBJ2-1,TGCGCCAGCAGCTCCGGACTAGCGGCTAATGAGCAGTTCTTC,CASSSGLAANEQFF
NA,TRBD1,TRBV10-2,TRBJ2-4,TGCGCCAGCAGTGAGTCGGCGACAGGGGACCTAGCCAAAAACATTCAGTACTTC,CASSESATGDLAKNIQYF
once,TRBD1,TRBV29-1,TRBJ2-7,TGCAGCGTTGCTAGTGGGACAGGGATTGCCTACGAGCAGTACTTC,CSVASGTGIAYEQYF
many,TRBD1,TRBV28,TRBJ2-5,TGTGCCAGCAGCCCCGGGGGACAGGGGGCGAGGGAGACCCAGTACTTC,CASSPGGQGARETQYF
NA,NA,TRBV19,TRBJ2-5,TGTGCCAGTAGTATTGGGGGATGGCGAGAGACCCAGTACTTC,CASSIGGWRETQYF
few,NA,TRBV6-1,TRBJ1-5,TGTGCCACCAAGGTCTTCAGCAGCAATCAGCCCCAGCATTTT,CATKVFSSNQPQHF
few,TRBD2,TRBV5-1,TRBJ2-7,TGCGCCAGCAGCCCAGCCGGGACTAGCGGTCCCTCGGGCGAGCAGTACTTC,CASSPAGTSGPSGEQYF
few,TRBD2,TRBV20-1,TRBJ2-3,TGCAGTGTTATGCCCGTAGCGGGACGCACAGATACGCAGTATTTT,CSVMPVAGRTDTQYF
few,TRBD1,TRBV30,TRBJ1-5,TGTGCCTGGACCGGACAGGAGCATCAGCCCCAGCATTTT,CAWTGQEHQPQHF
NA,TRBD2,TRBV5-1,TRBJ2-3,TGCGCCAGCAGCTCGGAGGCTAGCGGGACTGGGGCAGATACGCAGTATTTT,CASSSEASGTGADTQYF
NA,NA,TRBV12-3/TRBV12-4,TRBJ1-2,TGTGCCAGCAGCGTTTTCAGTCACTATGGCTACACCTTC,CASSVFSHYGYTF
NA,NA,TRBV12-3/TRBV12-4,TRBJ2-7,TGTGCCAGCGCCTTAGGGGGCGAGCAGTACTTC,CASALGGEQYF
few,NA,TRBV7-8,TRBJ2-5,TGTGCCAGCAGCCACCGGATGGGGGGAGCGAGGGAGACCCAGTACTTC,CASSHRMGGARETQYF
many,TRBD1,TRBV11-2,TRBJ2-5,TGTGCCAGCAGCCCAGGGGACAGTCGAACTAAAGAGACCCAGTACTTC,CASSPGDSRTKETQYF
NA,NA,TRBV7-7,TRBJ2-7,TGTGCTAGCAGCTTGTTGGGGAGCAACGAGCAGTACTTC,CASSLLGSNEQYF
NA,TRBD2,TRBV29-1,TRBJ2-7,TGCAGCGTCCCTGCGGGAGGGCCCGGGGGCGAGCAGTACTTC,CSVPAGGPGGEQYF
many,TRBD2,TRBV5-1,TRBJ2-1,TGCGCCAGCGGGAGGGCCACATACAATGAGCAGTTCTTC,CASGRATYNEQFF
NA,NA,TRBV2,TRBJ1-1,TGTGCCAGCAGTGCATACACAGGGATCGGCACTGAAGCTTTCTTT,CASSAYTGIGTEAFF
few,NA,TRBV30,TRBJ1-5,TGTGCCTGGAGTGAAGGGGGTCAGCCCCAGCATTTT,CAWSEGGQPQHF
NA,TRBD2,TRBV28,TRBJ2-7,TGTGCCAGCAGTTCAGTACTAGCGGGAGTCCCGGGGCTAACCTACGAGCAGTACTTC,CASSSVLAGVPGLTYEQYF
NA,NA,TRBV18,TRBJ1-5,TGTGCCAGCTCACTACTCGGGACCGTTCGCCAGCATTTT,CASSLLGTVRQHF